This T cell receptor beta chain was identified in a study of HIV-infected children after antiretroviral therapy interruption. Sample treatment: PENTA 11 planned treatment interruption arm or continuous ART arm. The CDR3 length is 16 residues. Germline V lookup: CDR1 MNHNY, CDR2 SVGAGI (reference sequence). V trimming: 5 bases; J trimming: 1 base; junction bases outside the gene matches: 7. General observations from the study: Naive CD4+ CDR3 sharing between time points fell after interruption began.

This clonotype was detected ten times or more. Its matching antigen is unknown. RNA-based 3' RACE libraries used unique molecular identifiers. TCRdb re-analysed the 3' RACE reads in MiXCR, keeping a single row per CDR3 protein. The sample lists over 35,000 distinct CDR3 sequences, about 6.5% occurring once. This receptor was obtained from a pool of human donors with HIV. The input for sequencing was CD45RA+ CD4+ T cells from PBMCs, pooled from several time points, taken from a donor given antiretroviral therapy, either interrupted or continuous. Subset in this sample: naive CD4+ CD45RA+ CD45RO- T cells. V usage is TRBV6-6 and J usage is TRBJ2-2; 7 bases map to TRBD1. CDR3 protein: CASSPDRVLNTGELFF. The CDR3 region has the DNA TGTGCCAGCAGTCCCGACAGGGTTCTGAACACCGGGGAGCTGTTTTTT.